These 9 T cell receptor beta chains originate from one sample sequenced in a study of cytomegalovirus exposure and HLA in healthy donors. With 60 Vbeta and 13 Jbeta primers, the PCR was carried out. Libraries were prepared by immunoSEQ multiplex PCR; TCRdb keeps only in-frame clonotypes and omits some of them. The sample has 150,000 to 180,000 clones, 65% to 85% seen once. Sample: PBMCs. These receptors all come from a woman in her forties in good health and CMV-seropositive.

This clone was picked up a small number of times. The gene calls are TRBV5-1 and TRBJ2-1, with 14 nucleotides matching TRBD2. Trimming took 4 bases from V and 8 from J; bases not matched to a gene: 5. The CDR3 loop spans 15 amino acids. Germline V gene lookup returns CDR1 SGHRS and CDR2 YFSETQ. CDR3 coding DNA: TGCGCCAGCAGCCCTGGACTAGCGGGAGGCCATGAGCAGTTCTTC. Translating it yields CASSPGLAGGHEQFF.

This clone was detected once. V usage is TRBV7-9 and J usage is TRBJ2-1; 12 nucleotides line up with TRBD2. This CDR3 is 16 amino acids long. Germline CDR1 is SEHNR and CDR2 is FQNEAQ (reference sequence). Trimming removed 5 bases from V and 8 bases from J; junction bases left unmatched: 10. The CDR3 is CASSALAGGPWDEQFF. The CDR3 bases are TGTGCCAGCAGCGCGCTAGCGGGAGGGCCTTGGGATGAGCAGTTCTTC.

J is TRBJ2-1 and V is TRBV5-1, with TRBD2 identical over 7 bases. The CDR3 sequence is 16 residues long. V dropped 0 bases and J dropped 4; count of bases not matched to a gene: 7. CDR1 and CDR2 (germline): SGHRS, YFSETQ. The CDR3 nucleotides are TGCGCCAGCAGCTTGGGAGCTAGCGGTTTATACAATGAGCAGTTCTTC. It specifies CASSLGASGLYNEQFF. The variable domain in full, with the rest retrieved from reference TRBV5-1 and TRBJ2-1, is KAGVTQTPRYLIKTRGQQVTLSCSPISGHRSVSWYQQTPGQGLQFLFEYFSETQRNKGNFPGRFSGRQFSNSRSEMNVSTLELGDSALYLCASSLGASGLYNEQFFGPGTRLTVL.

V is TRBV11-2 and J is TRBJ2-7; 7 positions match TRBD2. Germline loops: CDR1 SGHAT, CDR2 FQNNGV. The CDR3 extends over 16 amino acids. Germline trimming cut 1 base from V and 1 base from J; bases unmatched to any gene: 7. DNA for the CDR3: TGTGCCAGCAGCTTAGGTGGCGGGAGAAAGTCCTACGAGCAGTACTTC. Encoded protein: CASSLGGGRKSYEQYF. Using reference TRBV11-2 and TRBJ2-7 for the parts outside the CDR3, the full variable domain is EAGVAQSPRYKIIEKRQSVAFWCNPISGHATLYWYQQILGQGPKLLIQFQNNGVVDDSQLPKDRFSAERLKGVDSTLKIQPAKLEDSAVYLCASSLGGGRKSYEQYFGPGTRLTVT.

The chain joins TRBV11-1 to TRBJ1-1, with 7 bases that match TRBD1. V shed 4 bases, J shed 1 base, and the junction held 18 bases outside the gene matches. This CDR3 has 19 amino acids. Germline V gene data show CDR1 as SGHAT and CDR2 as FQDESV (reference sequence). The CDR3 coding sequence is TGTGCCAGCAGCTCAGCGTTCCCCCGGTACCGGGACAGGAACACTGAAGCTTTCTTT. Translation: CASSSAFPRYRDRNTEAFF. Full variable domain (missing parts from reference TRBV11-1 and TRBJ1-1): EAEVAQSPRYKITEKSQAVAFWCDPISGHATLYWYRQILGQGPELLVQFQDESVVDDSQLPKDRFSAERLKGVDSTLKIQPAELGDSAMYLCASSSAFPRYRDRNTEAFFGQGTRLTVV.

The chain carries TRBV5-1 and TRBJ1-5; possible D gene TRBD1, 6 bases. Trimming removed 0 bases at V and 9 bases at J, with 19 bases between. Germline V gene lookup returns CDR1 SGHRS and CDR2 YFSETQ. The CDR3 is made up of 16 amino acids. In DNA form, the CDR3 reads TGCGCCAGCAGCTTGGAACCTGGACAGTCTTCTGGGCCCCAGCATTTT. This translates into CASSLEPGQSSGPQHF.

This chain joins TRBV18 and TRBJ1-1; possible D gene TRBD1, 6 bases. This CDR3 has 15 amino acids. V lost 4 bases, J lost 1 base, and 13 bases lay in between. Germline-derived CDR1 and CDR2 are KGHSH and LQKENI. The CDR3 reads CASSRLGQTNTEAFF. The CDR3 DNA sequence: TGTGCCAGCTCACGACTCGGACAGACGAACACTGAAGCTTTCTTT.

This clone was picked up one time. The rearrangement uses TRBV2 and TRBJ1-2; D call uncertain. The germline CDR1 and CDR2 sequences are SNHLY and FYNNEI. CDR3 length: 13 residues. V was cut by 3 bases and J by 6 bases, with 11 bases left in between. CDR3 residues: CASSEGRNHGYTF. The CDR3 DNA reads as TGTGCCAGCAGTGAGGGGAGGAATCATGGCTACACCTTC.

The chain combines TRBV27 with TRBJ2-7; 7 nucleotides align to TRBD2. Germline V gene sequence: CDR1 MNHEY, CDR2 SMNVEV (reference sequence). With V trimmed by 2 bases and J by 0 bases, 7 bases remained unmatched. CDR3 length equals 16 residues. This CDR3 reads CASSLMQASGSYEQYF. Written as DNA, the CDR3 is TGTGCCAGCAGTTTAATGCAGGCTAGCGGCTCCTACGAGCAGTACTTC.